The 26 T cell receptor beta chains reported below all come from one sample, sequenced in a study of shared clonotypes between healthy human individuals. The protocol was immunoSEQ multiplex PCR, while the TCRdb copy is restricted to in-frame clones and leaves out a portion. The sample includes some 2.4 million clones, roughly 93% seen only once; the top ten take about 0.38%. The sequenced material came from naive CD4+ T cells from PBMCs. The subset was: CD45RA+ positively selected. The receptors shown here come from a man younger than 35 in good health. Some clones in this sample may be carry-over from other donors' samples.

The V call is TRBV7-9, the J call TRBJ1-1, with D unresolved. V was trimmed by 5 bases and J by 1 base, leaving 17 bases between them. Germline V gene data show CDR1 as SEHNR and CDR2 as FQNEAQ (reference sequence). This CDR3 is built from 16 residues. For the CDR3, the DNA is TGTGCCAGCAGCACCCCCAGAGTATCTGGGAACACTGAAGCTTTCTTT. This translates into CASSTPRVSGNTEAFF. The whole variable domain, remainder taken from reference TRBV7-9 and TRBJ1-1, is DTGVSQNPRHKITKRGQNVTFRCDPISEHNRLYWYRQTLGQGPEFLTYFQNEAQLEKSRLLSDRFSAERPKGSFSTLEIQRTEQGDSAMYLCASSTPRVSGNTEAFFGQGTRLTVV.

This sequence joins TRBV2 and TRBJ2-2; either TRBD1 or TRBD2 may supply D (5 bases each). Trimming removed 6 bases from V and 3 bases from J, with 14 bases in between. Looked up from germline, CDR1 is SNHLY and CDR2 is FYNNEI. The CDR3 has 15 residues. The CDR3, as DNA: TGTGCCAGCAGCGAGACAGAGGGCGACACCGGGGAGCTGTTTTTT. Its protein is CASSETEGDTGELFF.

The chain uses TRBV7-8 and TRBJ1-3; a possible D gene is TRBD1 (6 bases). The CDR3 contains 15 residues. Germline lookup yields CDR1 SGHVS and CDR2 FQNEAQ. Deletions cut 2 bases from V and 2 bases from J, with 10 bases between. CDR3: CASSLREGAGNTIYF. The DNA of the CDR3 is TGTGCCAGCAGCTTAAGAGAGGGGGCTGGAAACACCATATATTTT.

The chain combines TRBV2 with TRBJ1-3; weak D call: TRBD1 (6 bases). CDR1 and CDR2 (germline): SNHLY, FYNNEI. CDR3 length: 19 amino acids. Trimming removed 6 bases at V and 2 bases at J, with 26 bases between. CDR3 DNA sequence: TGTGCCAGCAGATCAGCCGAGTTCGGGACACCGAACCCTGGAAACACCATATATTTT. Translating gives CASRSAEFGTPNPGNTIYF.

The V gene is TRBV28, the J gene TRBJ2-4; tentatively, D is TRBD1 or TRBD2 (6 bases each). CDR3 length equals 18 residues. The V gene's germline CDR1 is MDHEN and CDR2 SYDVKM. V was pared by 7 bases and J by 0 bases, with 22 bases between. CDR3 nucleotide sequence: TGTGCCAGCACTTTTGGGGGCCCCGGGAGAGGAGCCAAAAACATTCAGTACTTC. Translated: CASTFGGPGRGAKNIQYF.

About this clone: Other DNA sequences in this sample translate to the same CDR3. This chain links TRBV28 with TRBJ2-6; the match to TRBD1 covers 7 bases. This CDR3 region has 13 residues. The junction had 0 bases not matched to a gene; V was cut back by 8 bases and J by 2 bases. CDR1 is MDHEN, CDR2 SYDVKM, per germline. Here the CDR3 reads CASQGAGANVLTF. For the CDR3, the DNA is TGTGCCAGCCAGGGGGCTGGGGCCAACGTCCTGACTTTC. Filled out from reference TRBV28 and TRBJ2-6, the complete variable domain reads DVKVTQSSRYLVKRTGEKVFLECVQDMDHENMFWYRQDPGLGLRLIYFSYDVKMKEKGDIPEGYSVSREKKERFSLILESASTNQTSMYLCASQGAGANVLTFGAGSRLTVL.

In this sample, this clone turned up a few times. The chain recombines TRBV19 with TRBJ1-4; D remains unclear. The germline CDR1 and CDR2 sequences are LNHDA and SQIVND (reference sequence). The CDR3 runs 10 residues. The V end lost 11 bases, the J end lost 11 bases, and 12 bases lay between the germline ends. CDR3 DNA sequence: TGTGCCGGAGACATCGGGAAACTGTTTTTT. It translates to CAGDIGKLFF.

The rearrangement joins TRBV18 to TRBJ1-1, with D unresolved. This CDR3 region has 14 residues. The V end was cut by 2 bases, the J end by 5 bases, with 12 bases between. Germline CDR1 and CDR2: KGHSH and LQKENI. This chain's CDR3 is CASSPGPGRTEAFF. The CDR3 DNA sequence: TGTGCCAGCTCACCAGGACCCGGGAGGACTGAAGCTTTCTTT.

As regards this clone: Other nucleotide sequences in the sample specify the same CDR3. The V call is TRBV28, the J call TRBJ1-5, with 8 nucleotides matching TRBD1. V gave up 5 bases and J gave up 2 bases; unmatched junction bases: 2. The CDR3 runs 14 residues. Germline CDR1 is MDHEN and CDR2 is SYDVKM. The chain's CDR3 is CASSQTGGNQPQHF. The CDR3 DNA follows: TGTGCCAGCAGTCAGACAGGGGGCAATCAGCCCCAGCATTTT.

CDR3 protein: CASSPRWGFTQPQHF. CDR3 coding DNA: TGTGCCAGTAGTCCCCGTTGGGGTTTCACTCAGCCCCAGCATTTT. The chain carries TRBV19 and TRBJ1-5, with D unresolved. V lost 5 bases and J 6 bases, leaving 17 bases between the germline ends. The length of the CDR3 is 15 residues. Germline-derived CDR1 and CDR2 are LNHDA and SQIVND (reference sequence).

The V gene is TRBV5-1, the J gene TRBJ1-6; the D is unclear. The CDR3 has 14 residues. Germline-derived CDR1 and CDR2 are SGHRS and YFSETQ. V was clipped by 1 base and J by 6 bases, with 8 bases between them. Here the CDR3 DNA reads TGCGCCAGCAGCTTGTCGGTAGTTAATTCACCCCTCCACTTT. Translated: CASSLSVVNSPLHF.

This chain links TRBV18 with TRBJ2-3, with TRBD1 identical over 7 bases. CDR3 length equals 16 residues. V trimming: 3 bases; J trimming: 6 bases; junction bases outside the gene matches: 12. Germline lookup yields CDR1 KGHSH and CDR2 LQKENI. The CDR3 DNA is TGTGCCAGCTCACCCGCACAGGGGATATTATTGGATACGCAGTATTTT. This translates into CASSPAQGILLDTQYF.

The gene calls are TRBV5-5 and TRBJ2-2, with 13 nucleotides matching TRBD2. This CDR3 is built from 18 residues. Unmatched junction bases numbered 8, after V lost 4 bases and J lost 2 bases. Per germline, CDR1 SGHKS and CDR2 YYEKEE (reference sequence). CDR3 region: CASSPWRTSGRNTGELFF. CDR3 coding DNA: TGTGCCAGCAGCCCCTGGAGGACTAGCGGGAGAAACACCGGGGAGCTGTTTTTT.

The chain joins TRBV11-2 to TRBJ2-1; D gene ambiguous. Germline CDR1 SGHAT, CDR2 FQNNGV. The ends were cut back, 0 bases at V and 12 bases at J, with 12 bases in the middle. The CDR3 covers 13 residues. CDR3 sequence reads: CASSLDLQPPQFF. CDR3 sequence (DNA): TGTGCCAGCAGCTTAGATCTCCAGCCACCGCAGTTCTTC.

The rearrangement uses TRBV6-1 and TRBJ2-2, with 11 bases identical to TRBD2. This CDR3 is built from 16 residues. CDR1 and CDR2 from the germline V gene are MNHNS and SASEGT. V lost 4 bases to trimming and J lost 7 bases; unmatched junction nucleotides: 8. CDR3 DNA: TGTGCCAGCAGTGCGGCTAGCGGGGGGTTTATCGGGGAGCTGTTTTTT. Translation gives CASSAASGGFIGELFF.

The chain has TRBV5-1 and TRBJ2-2, with no clear D. Deletions cut 3 bases from V and 4 bases from J, with 19 bases between. In germline, CDR1 is SGHRS, CDR2 YFSETQ. The CDR3 runs to 17 residues. CDR3 nucleotides: TGCGCCAGCAGCTCGGATGGTGTTAGGTGGAGCACCGGGGAGCTGTTTTTT. It translates to CASSSDGVRWSTGELFF.

The chain joins TRBV10-1 to TRBJ2-1; tentatively, D is TRBD2 (6 bases). The CDR3 is made up of 15 amino acids. The germline V and J ends were trimmed by 4 bases and 0 bases, with 10 bases remaining between them. The germline CDR1 and CDR2 sequences are WNHNN and SYGVQD (reference sequence). CDR3 protein: CASSAGGLSYNEQFF. The CDR3 coding sequence is TGCGCCAGCAGTGCCGGGGGACTCTCCTACAATGAGCAGTTCTTC.

The V and J genes are TRBV5-5 and TRBJ1-4; D is unresolved. CDR3 length equals 14 residues. Germline assignment: CDR1 SGHKS and CDR2 YYEKEE (reference sequence). V shed 0 bases and J shed 3 bases, with 6 bases lying between them. CDR3 amino acids: CASSLVQPNEKLFF. CDR3 DNA sequence: TGTGCCAGCAGCTTGGTACAGCCTAATGAAAAACTGTTTTTT.

This sequence joins TRBV15 and TRBJ1-4, with D tentatively TRBD1 (5 bases). The CDR3 contains 14 residues. Trimming removed 8 bases from V and 3 bases from J, with 13 bases in between. The germline V gene has CDR1 LNHNV and CDR2 YYDKDF (reference sequence). For the CDR3, the DNA is TGTGCCACCGGGGCGGTTGGGGCTAATGAAAAACTGTTTTTT. This gives the protein CATGAVGANEKLFF. Variable domain in full (rest from reference TRBV15 and TRBJ1-4): DAMVIQNPRYQVTQFGKPVTLSCSQTLNHNVMYWYQQKSSQAPKLLFHYYDKDFNNEADTPDNFQSRRPNTSFCFLDIRSPGLGDTAMYLCATGAVGANEKLFFGSGTQLSVL.

This rearrangement joins TRBV28 to TRBJ2-5, with 8 positions matching TRBD1. The CDR3 length is 14 residues. Germline loops: CDR1 MDHEN, CDR2 SYDVKM. With V trimmed by 4 bases and J by 1 base, 2 bases remained unmatched. CDR3 DNA sequence: TGTGCCAGCAGTTATGGGACAGGCCAAGAGACCCAGTACTTC. This translates into CASSYGTGQETQYF.

Notes on this clone: Other DNA sequences in the same sample also yield this CDR3. V is TRBV2 and J is TRBJ2-3, with D uncertain. The length of the CDR3 is 12 residues. The V gene's germline CDR1 is SNHLY and CDR2 FYNNEI. Trimming shortened V by 4 bases and J by 3 bases, and 5 bases separated the two germline ends. CDR3 DNA: TGTGCCAGCAGTGTGCGTACAGATACGCAGTATTTT. It codes for CASSVRTDTQYF.

This clone has a single count. The chain combines TRBV28 with TRBJ2-7; tentatively, D is TRBD1 (5 bases). This CDR3 comprises 14 residues. Trimming removed 2 bases from V and 2 bases from J, with 10 bases in between. CDR1 is MDHEN, CDR2 SYDVKM, per germline. This CDR3 reads CASSLQGPPYEQYF. In nucleotides, the CDR3 is TGTGCCAGCAGTTTACAGGGCCCCCCCTACGAGCAGTACTTC.

The genes are TRBV19 and TRBJ1-5, with a tentative D call TRBD1 (5 bases). CDR1 and CDR2 (germline): LNHDA, SQIVND (reference sequence). The CDR3 spans 15 residues. Trimming cost V 6 bases and J 1 base, with 13 bases left between them. Here the CDR3 DNA reads TGTGCCAGTAGGACAACGGGGGGAAGCAATCAGCCCCAGCATTTT. It yields the protein CASRTTGGSNQPQHF. The whole variable domain, filled in from reference TRBV19 and TRBJ1-5, reads DGGITQSPKYLFRKEGQNVTLSCEQNLNHDAMYWYRQDPGQGLRLIYYSQIVNDFQKGDIAEGYSVSREKKESFPLTVTSAQKNPTAFYLCASRTTGGSNQPQHFGDGTRLSIL.

This chain joins TRBV4-1 and TRBJ2-5; TRBD1 is a possible D gene (6 bases). The CDR3 contains 15 residues. V gave up 0 bases and J gave up 5 bases, with 13 bases separating them. CDR1 and CDR2 from the germline V gene are MGHRA and YSYEKL. CDR3 sequence (DNA): TGCGCCAGCAGCCAAGAGACAGGCTTCCGCGAGACCCAGTACTTC. Translating it yields CASSQETGFRETQYF.

The gene calls are TRBV6-5 and TRBJ1-5; TRBD1 aligns across 10 bases. Germline CDR1 is MNHEY and CDR2 is SVGAGI. The V and J ends lost 6 bases and 1 base, in that order; junction bases with no gene match: 3. CDR3 size: 15 residues. The CDR3 nucleotides read TGTGCCAGCAGATTGGGACAGGGGAGCAATCAGCCCCAGCATTTT. The encoded protein is CASRLGQGSNQPQHF.

A note on this clone: Additional DNA sequences in this sample encode the identical CDR3. This sequence joins TRBV28 and TRBJ2-1; D remains unclear. The CDR3 totals 13 residues. The germline gives CDR1 MDHEN, CDR2 SYDVKM. Trimming pared 7 bases from V and 0 bases from J, leaving 7 bases between. The DNA of the CDR3 is TGTGCCAGCACTGCAAGCTCCTACAATGAGCAGTTCTTC. Amino acids: CASTASSYNEQFF.